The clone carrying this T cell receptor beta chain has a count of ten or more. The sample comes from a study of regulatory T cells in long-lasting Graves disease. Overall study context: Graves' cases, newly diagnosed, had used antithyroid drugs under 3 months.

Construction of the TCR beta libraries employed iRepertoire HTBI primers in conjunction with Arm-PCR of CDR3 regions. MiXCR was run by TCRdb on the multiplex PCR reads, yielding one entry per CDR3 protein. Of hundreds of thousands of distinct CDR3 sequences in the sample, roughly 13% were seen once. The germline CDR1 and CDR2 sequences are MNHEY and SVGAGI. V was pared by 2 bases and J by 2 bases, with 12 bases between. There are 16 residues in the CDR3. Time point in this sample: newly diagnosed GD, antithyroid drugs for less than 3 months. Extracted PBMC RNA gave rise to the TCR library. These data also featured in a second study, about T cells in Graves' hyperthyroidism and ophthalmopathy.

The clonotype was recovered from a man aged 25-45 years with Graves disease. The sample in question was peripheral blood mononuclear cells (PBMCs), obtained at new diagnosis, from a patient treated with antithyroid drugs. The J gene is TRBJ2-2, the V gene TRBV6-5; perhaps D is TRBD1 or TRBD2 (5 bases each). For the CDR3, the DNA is TGTGCCAGCAGTTACACATGGGACGGAAACACCGGGGAGCTGTTTTTT. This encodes CASSYTWDGNTGELFF.